This T cell receptor (beta chain) was documented in a study of blood T cell repertoires in COVID-19. Whole-study context: COVID-19 samples from acute and convalescent phases originated in the United States, Italy and Spain. In each case, the material was cDNA or gDNA derived from T cells, B-cell-depleted T cells, or PBMCs.

A single count supports this clone. Assay: immunoSEQ multiplex PCR; the TCRdb copy retains only in-frame clones and omits some. This sample has 130,000 or so clones; more than 70% occur once, and the top ten carry 7.5% to 8.5%. The CDR3 spans 12 residues. The V gene's germline CDR1 is SQVTM and CDR2 ANQGSEA. Trimming shortened V by 8 bases and J by 7 bases, and 17 bases separated the two germline ends. The V call is TRBV29-1, the J call TRBJ1-1; D gene unclear. What was sequenced was peripheral blood. This TCR was recovered from an older woman with acute or convalescent COVID-19. The CDR3: CSSRTGRDEAFF. In DNA, the CDR3 is TGCAGCTCACGGACGGGGAGGGATGAAGCTTTCTTT.